This T cell receptor beta chain was captured in a study of blood T cell repertoires in COVID-19. About the study: Acute and convalescent COVID-19 specimens originated in the United States, Italy and Spain. T cells, B-cell-depleted T cells, or PBMCs supplied cDNA or gDNA.

The CDR3 has 14 residues. V was clipped by 3 bases and J by 7 bases; unmatched bases: 8. CDR1 is MGHRA, CDR2 YSYEKL, per germline. Authors' methods: Estimates of nucleated cell counts were drawn from the amplification of reference gene primers. Generated by immunoSEQ multiplex PCR, the TCRdb table keeps only in-frame clones and is missing some. The DNA was the basis for D and trimming; V, J and clone size are from that table. In the table there are 130,000 or so clones, more than 75% of which are singletons. Sequencing used peripheral blood. The source is a human donor in a cohort sampled during active COVID-19. The chain employs TRBV4-1 and TRBJ2-7, with 8 bases matching TRBD2. In DNA form, the CDR3 reads TGCGCCAGCAGCCAGCCCGGGACTAGAGGAGAGCAGTACTTC. Translated: CASSQPGTRGEQYF.